This TCR beta chain was captured by sequencing in a study of blood T cell repertoires in COVID-19. Study in general: The samples span acute and convalescent COVID-19 from the United States, Italy and Spain. The cDNA or gDNA used as material had been derived from T cells, B-cell-depleted T cells, or PBMCs.

Enrollment of patients from Seattle took place during active infection, with longitudinal follow-up. This clone has just a few counts. At one of its ends the junction is not consistent with the germline gene, which may arise from a read error. This CDR3 region has 14 residues. Germline assignment: CDR1 SEHNR and CDR2 FQNEAQ (reference sequence). Source study methods: Cell counts per sample came from amplifying reference gene primers. Sequencing used immunoSEQ multiplex PCR; TCRdb keeps in-frame clones, though not all of them. V, J and clone size were drawn from that table, and D and trimming were deduced from the DNA. The table lists approximately 120,000 clones, roughly 80% of them singletons.

This chain links TRBV7-9 with TRBJ2-1; the match to TRBD2 covers 12 bases. Sequenced sample: peripheral blood. The receptor was derived from a man older than 75 with COVID-19, enrolled during active disease. The CDR3 loop reads CASSFGLAGWMRVF. The CDR3 DNA sequence: TGTGCCAGCAGCTTCGGACTAGCGGGATGGATGAGGGTCTTC.